This entry concerns a single T cell receptor beta chain. Germline assignment: CDR1 SGHRS and CDR2 YFSETQ. The CDR3 has 16 residues. The V segment lost 4 bases and the J segment 8 bases; nucleotides outside the gene matches: 13. Study processing details: Amplification from reference gene primers served as the basis for estimated nucleated cell counts. Here immunoSEQ multiplex PCR was the method, and the copy in TCRdb shows in-frame clones only, minus some. The V and J calls and clone size come from that table; D and trimming were worked out from the DNA. The sample carries under 150,000 clones, about 92% recorded once. The source of the sample is a study of blood T cell repertoires in COVID-19. At the level of the study: T cells, B-cell-depleted T cells, or PBMCs supplied cDNA or gDNA.

The source material was peripheral blood. This TCR came from a man between 60 and 75 years old with COVID-19, enrolled during active disease. The chain is built from TRBV5-1 and TRBJ2-1, with 9 bases fitting TRBD1. The CDR3 region has the DNA TGCGCCAGCAGCGTCCCGTCGAGGACAGGGGTCGATGAGCAGTTCTTC. Encoded protein: CASSVPSRTGVDEQFF.